This T cell receptor beta chain was found in a study of shared clonotypes between healthy human individuals (TCRdb year 2020). For the wider study: The cohort comprised a couple of women and three men aged 18 to 49 years. Each donor's leukapheresis produced roughly between about 0.9 and 9.5 billion PBMCs. To estimate repertoire size and how much clonotype sharing occurs between individuals, the study deeply sequenced the blood TCR repertoires of about five healthy adults. To increase sequencing depth and limit assay-specific biases, TCR repertoire library preparation and sequencing were carried out by different laboratories using diverse techniques. Study-wide findings and limitations: Based on pairwise subsampling, the degree of clonotype sharing among donors was expected to be affected by sequencing depth. The small number of donors limited the genetic and exposure-history diversity represented. Only blood was sampled, and tissue TCR repertoires likely differ from those in blood.

Donors were healthy HIV-negative adults with no recently reported acute infections or vaccinations. Only Caucasian adults living in Nashville, Tennessee, USA were represented among the donors. For unsorted samples, 90 million or so PBMCs were counted and genomic DNA was extracted with the QIAamp DNA Blood Mini kit. After blood collection by leukapheresis, PBMCs were isolated using Ficoll-Histopaque density gradient centrifugation and then cryopreserved in the vapor phase of liquid nitrogen. Using the deep immunoSEQ assay, TCR CDR3 regions were amplified from genomic DNA by multiplex PCR. For each cell subset, the extracted genomic DNA was distributed evenly across all wells of several immunoSEQ 96-well plates, and each plate served as one replicate. For unsorted PBMC, approximately 300 ng of genomic DNA, equivalent to approximately 28,000 T cell genomes, went into each replicate PCR. Ten immunoSEQ deep assay plates were used to sequence the unsorted PBMC genomic DNA. Purified libraries were measured with a Qubit 3.0 fluorometer, size-checked on a Bioanalyzer 2100, and measured again with the KAPA Library Quantification kit. Each immunoSEQ 96-well plate was sequenced on its own single-read 150-cycle Illumina NextSeq 550 flow cell. In the authors' own workflow: The immunoSEQ output contained only junctional sequences without quality scores, so filtering could not match that applied to full-length reads. Sequences were annotated with PyIR, a Python wrapper for IgBLAST v1.9, using IMGT germline references to assign V/J genes and CDR3. Reads with weak V/J assignments (E-value above 1e-6), missing CDR3, stop codons, out-of-frame junctions, or ambiguous translated residues were removed. V3J clonotypes were defined by identical inferred V gene, J gene, and CDR3 amino acid sequence. Percentage overlap between repertoires was calculated by dividing the number of shared unique clonotypes by the size of the smaller repertoire. Repertoire richness was assessed with RTK rarefaction, the Chao1 estimator, and Recon v2.1 estimates of unobserved clonotypes. TCRdb retrieved this table from immuneACCESS and kept in-frame rearrangements only. Not all clones are present; in checked studies, unresolved V genes account for under half, and no reason is known for the remainder. V, J and clone size were drawn from that table, and D and trimming were deduced from the DNA. For this sample there are approximately 470,000 clones; about 78% appear just once. In total, the top ten clones hold approximately 12% of the sample.

A remark on this clone: The antigen this receptor binds is unknown. Base qualities are not recorded, but no much larger clone differs from it by a single base.

This TCR was recovered from a woman between 40 and 50 years old in good health. Some clones in this sample may be carry-over from other donors' samples. What was sequenced was PBMCs.

The CDR3 amino acid sequence is: CSVEEGGNTEAFF. The nucleotides read TGCAGCGTTGAAGAAGGGGGTAACACTGAAGCTTTCTTT. Recombination joined TRBV29-1 with TRBJ1-1, and the D gene may be TRBD1, 6 bases matching. Sequences SQVTM (CDR1) and ANQGSEA (CDR2) are obtained from the germline V gene. V and J lose 0 bases and 2 bases, and a span of 7 bases separates them. The CDR3 measures 13 amino acids from cysteine to phenylalanine. CDR3 DNA only is kept here, 39 bases in frame from base 1.